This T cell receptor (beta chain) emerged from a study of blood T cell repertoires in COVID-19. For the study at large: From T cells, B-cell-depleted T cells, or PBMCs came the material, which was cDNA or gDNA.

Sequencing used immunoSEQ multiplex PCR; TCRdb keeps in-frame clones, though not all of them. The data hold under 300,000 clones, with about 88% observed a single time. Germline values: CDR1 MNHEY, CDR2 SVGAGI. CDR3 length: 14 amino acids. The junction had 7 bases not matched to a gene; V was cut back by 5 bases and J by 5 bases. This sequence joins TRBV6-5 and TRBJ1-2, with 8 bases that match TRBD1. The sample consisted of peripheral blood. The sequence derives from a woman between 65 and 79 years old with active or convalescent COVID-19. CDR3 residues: CASSNRGALYGYTF. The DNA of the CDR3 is TGTGCCAGCAGTAACAGGGGGGCCCTTTATGGCTACACCTTC.